Shown below are 15 T cell receptor beta chains from a single sample sequenced in a study of tumor-infiltrating lymphocytes in glioblastoma multiforme. Multiple V-beta primers and a C-beta primer amplified TCRB from RNA. TCRdb analysed the multiplex PCR reads with MiXCR anew, one entry per CDR3 protein. In the table there are about 11,000 distinct CDR3 sequences, approximately 71% of which are singletons. The sequencing input was brain tumor tissue. These receptors all stem from a male donor with glioblastoma.

As concerns this clonotype: No conserved phenylalanine or tryptophan is present at the end of the CDR3, so a read error is the likely explanation. The rearrangement uses TRBV28 and TRBJ1-2; D not resolved. V was clipped by 4 bases and J by 6 bases, with 12 bases between them. The CDR3 length is 13 residues. The germline V gene encodes CDR1 MDHEN and CDR2 SYDVKM. The CDR3 sequence is CASSSGPHHGYTL. The CDR3 region has the DNA TGTGCCAGCAGTTCCGGACCGCACCATGGCTACACCTTA.

The J gene is TRBJ2-3, the V gene TRBV6-5, with TRBD1 matching over 7 bases. The germline gives CDR1 MNHEY, CDR2 SVGAGI. V lost 6 bases, J lost 1 base, and 4 bases stayed unmatched. The CDR3 length is 14 residues. The CDR3 region is CASSYRGGTDTQYF. Written as DNA, the CDR3 is TGTGCCAGCAGCTACAGGGGAGGCACAGATACGCAGTATTTT.

As for this clonotype: Germline is not matched at one junction end, which may reflect a read error. V gene TRBV11-2 combines with J gene TRBJ1-2, with 8 nucleotides matching TRBD1. Looked up from germline, CDR1 is SGHAT and CDR2 is FQNNGV. The CDR3 covers 16 residues. CDR3 loop: CASSPLKGQDVDGHTF. In DNA, the CDR3 is TGTGCCAGCAGCCCCCTGAAGGGACAGGACGTTGATGGCCACACCTTC.

This clonotype is judged medium-sized. This sequence may be a read error, since a much larger clone differs from it by one base. The final CDR3 position lacks the conserved phenylalanine or tryptophan, pointing to a likely read error. The gene calls are TRBV11-2 and TRBJ2-7; possibly TRBD2 for D (5 bases). The ends were cut back, 3 bases at V and 4 bases at J, with 16 bases in the middle. Germline CDR1 reads SGHAT; CDR2 reads FQNNGV. The CDR3 has 15 residues. The CDR3 DNA sequence: TGTGCCAGCAGCTTCTCTAGCCTAGCACTATACGAGCAGTACATC. Protein product: CASSFSSLALYEQYI.

Turning to this clonotype: The CDR3 end shows no conserved phenylalanine or tryptophan, and so a read error is likely. The chain couples TRBV7-9 to TRBJ1-1; 9 bases map to TRBD1. Germline V gene data show CDR1 as SEHNR and CDR2 as FQNEAQ (reference sequence). This CDR3 contains 16 residues. The chain's CDR3 is CASSRVGQGMNTKAFS. CDR3 bases: TGTGCCAGCAGTCGAGTGGGACAGGGTATGAACACTAAAGCTTTCTCT.

With regard to this clonotype: Germline is not matched at one junction end, which may reflect a read error. The V gene is TRBV29-1, the J gene TRBJ2-1; 9 bases match TRBD2. The CDR3 sequence is 15 residues long. Germline V gene sequence: CDR1 SQVTM, CDR2 ANQGSEA. The CDR3 coding sequence is TGCAGCGTCGAAGTGGGGCTAGCGGGGACACTTGAGCAGTTCTTC. Encoded protein: CSVEVGLAGTLEQFF.

This chain joins TRBV20-1 and TRBJ2-1; 10 nucleotides line up with TRBD2. Germline V gene sequence: CDR1 DFQATT, CDR2 SNEGSKA (reference sequence). CDR3 length: 16 residues. V shed 6 bases and J 7 bases; nucleotides not matched to a gene: 15. The CDR3 coding sequence is TGCAGTGCCGGTCTAGCGGGGGCCACCTATGGAAATGAGCAGTTCTTC. Translated: CSAGLAGATYGNEQFF.

The chain employs TRBV25-1 and TRBJ2-5, with D hard to call. V shed 3 bases and J shed 0 bases, with 11 bases lying between them. The CDR3 is 15 residues long. Germline V CDR1 and CDR2: MGHDK, SYGVNS. The CDR3 coding sequence is TGTGCCAGCAGTGATCCGGGTGAGGACCAAGAGACCCAGTACTTC. It encodes CASSDPGEDQETQYF.

Concerning this clonotype itself: The junction departs from the called germline gene at one end, perhaps through a read error. The V gene is TRBV11-2, the J gene TRBJ2-7, with D possibly TRBD2 on 5 matching bases. Germline V gene data show CDR1 as SGHAT and CDR2 as FQNNGV. The CDR3 runs 15 residues. Here the CDR3 reads CAGSFSSLAPYEQYF. CDR3 sequence (DNA): TGTGCCGGCAGCTTCTCTAGCCTAGCACCATACGAGCAGTACTTT.

This chain uses TRBV11-2 with TRBJ2-5; 11 nucleotides line up with TRBD2. Trimming removed 5 bases from V and 6 bases from J; junction bases left unmatched: 11. Germline V gene data show CDR1 as SGHAT and CDR2 as FQNNGV. The CDR3 runs to 16 residues. CDR3 loop: CASSHLAGGSVKTQYF. The CDR3 DNA is TGTGCCAGCAGCCACTTAGCGGGAGGGTCTGTGAAGACCCAGTACTTC.

The chain combines TRBV6-5 with TRBJ2-7; D is tentatively TRBD1 or TRBD2 (6 bases each). CDR1 is MNHEY and CDR2 is SVGAGI in the germline V gene. The CDR3 loop spans 16 amino acids. Trimming cost V 3 bases and J 6 bases, with 21 bases left between them. Here the CDR3 DNA reads TGTGCCAGCAGTTATGCAAAACTTGGTGGGGGGCTCGAGCAGTACTTC. This translates into CASSYAKLGGGLEQYF.

Regarding this clonotype: A much larger clonotype is one base distant, so this may be a read error. J is TRBJ2-5 and V is TRBV5-1; TRBD2 is a possible D gene (6 bases). Germline V lookup: CDR1 SGHRS, CDR2 YFSETQ. This CDR3 contains 16 residues. Here the CDR3 DNA reads TGCGCCAGCAGCTTGAGGATAGACGGGTCTCGGGAGACCCAGCACTTC. This codes for CASSLRIDGSRETQHF.

The J gene is TRBJ2-7, the V gene TRBV11-2, with D tentatively TRBD1 (6 bases). The CDR3 totals 15 residues. V lost 4 bases, J lost 3 bases, and 16 bases lay in between. Germline V gene lookup returns CDR1 SGHAT and CDR2 FQNNGV. In DNA, the CDR3 is TGTGCCAGCAGCTCCCAAATGGGACACAACTACGAGCAGTACTTC. Protein sequence: CASSSQMGHNYEQYF.

This chain joins TRBV11-2 and TRBJ1-2, with D hard to call. Germline-derived CDR1 and CDR2 are SGHAT and FQNNGV. V dropped 0 bases and J dropped 5 bases, with 10 bases sitting between them. The CDR3 runs 14 residues. The chain's CDR3 is CASSLDLWAYGYTF. For the CDR3, the DNA is TGTGCCAGCAGCTTAGATCTCTGGGCTTATGGCTACACCTTC.

The chain joins TRBV29-1 to TRBJ2-2; a possible D gene is TRBD1 (5 bases). Per germline, CDR1 SQVTM and CDR2 ANQGSEA. The CDR3 is 13 residues long. This chain's CDR3 is CIAFLDIDVELFF. In DNA, the CDR3 is TGCATCGCATTTTTGGACATTGACGTGGAGCTGTTTTTT.